The rows below give T cell receptor beta chains drawn from one sample of a study of blood T cell repertoires in COVID-19. Libraries were prepared by immunoSEQ multiplex PCR; TCRdb keeps only in-frame clonotypes and omits some of them. The sample holds approximately 430,000 clones, just over 85% seen once. The sample comprised peripheral blood. These receptors all stem from a woman in her 30s with active or convalescent COVID-19. CDR3s include the opening cysteine and the closing phenylalanine or tryptophan. Each record gives: clone size, D gene, V gene, J gene, CDR3 DNA, CDR3 protein. D genes are given only for firm matches. Clone size is shown for a subset of rows, as once, few, many or a class of expanded clone.

once	NA	TRBV9	TRBJ2-2	TGTGCCAGCAGCGTAGTCGGTTTAAGGCAGGGTGGCACCGGGGAGCTGTTTTTT	CASSVVGLRQGGTGELFF
NA	NA	TRBV15	TRBJ2-1	TGTGCCACCAGCAGTATCAGCAATGAGCAGTTCTTC	CATSSISNEQFF
NA	NA	TRBV19	TRBJ1-1	TGTGCCAGTAGTACTGGTTTGGGCAGAAACATGAACACTGAAGCTTTCTTT	CASSTGLGRNMNTEAFF
NA	TRBD1	TRBV4-2	TRBJ1-1	TGTGCCAGCAGCCAGGAGACAGGGGGCGCGGGAGCTTTCTTT	CASSQETGGAGAFF
NA	TRBD2	TRBV5-1	TRBJ2-5	TGCGCCAGCAGAGACGGGACTAGCGGGGGGGCCGGAGAGACCCAGTACTTC	CASRDGTSGGAGETQYF
NA	NA	TRBV12-3/TRBV12-4	TRBJ2-1	TGTGCCAGCAGGCAGGGAAATGAGCAGTTCTTC	CASRQGNEQFF
NA	TRBD2	TRBV5-1	TRBJ2-7	TGCGCCAGCAGCTTGGAGCGGCGGGAGGCATCCTACGAGCAGTACTTC	CASSLERREASYEQYF
NA	TRBD1	TRBV12-3/TRBV12-4	TRBJ2-7	TGTGCCAGCTCGAGACAGGGGAACTACGAGCAGTACTTC	CASSRQGNYEQYF
NA	TRBD1	TRBV11-2	TRBJ2-1	TGTGCCAGCAGCTTAGATGTGGATCACAGGGGCCGTTTTGAGCAGTTCTTC	CASSLDVDHRGRFEQFF
NA	NA	TRBV2	TRBJ2-6	TGTGCCAGCAGTGAGAGAACGGGACATAGCTCTGGGGCCAACGTCCTGACTTTC	CASSERTGHSSGANVLTF
NA	TRBD1	TRBV2	TRBJ1-2	TGTGCCAGCACGACAGGGAACTATGGCTACACCTTC	CASTTGNYGYTF
NA	NA	TRBV19	TRBJ2-1	TGTGCCAGTAGTCAGAGGGCCTCCTACAATGAGCAGTTCTTC	CASSQRASYNEQFF
NA	TRBD2	TRBV10-2	TRBJ2-3	TGCGCCAGCAGTCCGGCTAGCGGGATGGGATTCGAGGATACGCAGTATTTT	CASSPASGMGFEDTQYF
NA	TRBD2	TRBV5-1	TRBJ2-3	TGCGCCAGCAGCCCGCACCCGGGACTACCCACAGATACGCAGTATTTT	CASSPHPGLPTDTQYF